This TCR beta chain derives from a study of blood T cells in healthy people across ages. Whole-study context: Every two T cells gave about one barcoded beta molecule via template switching.

Concerning this clonotype: Its antigen remains unknown.

The length of the CDR3 is 14 residues. V was clipped by 0 bases and J by 7 bases; unmatched bases: 5. Germline-derived CDR1 and CDR2 are DFQATT and SNEGSKA (reference sequence). Study observations and caveats: Per million T cells, TCR beta diversity dropped about linearly as age rose.

The second PCR ran roughly 6 to 11 cycles with a sample-barcoded 5' primer and J-beta primers. From the 5' RACE reads, TCRdb called clonotypes with MiXCR, one entry per CDR3 protein. This table has over 600,000 distinct CDR3 sequences, 45% to 70% appearing once. The sequence was collected from a man aged 35 to 55 in good health. The J gene is TRBJ2-1, the V gene TRBV20-1; 8 bases agree with TRBD1. The specimen was blood. CDR3 bases: TGCAGTGCTAGAGACCGGGACAGGTTAAATGAGCAGTTCTTC. The encoded protein is CSARDRDRLNEQFF.